The clone carrying this T cell receptor (beta chain) has just a few counts. The antigen remains undetermined. V was cut by 0 bases and J by 8 bases, with 6 bases left in between. The V gene's germline CDR1 is SGHKS and CDR2 YYEKEE (reference sequence). There are 13 residues in the CDR3. TCRdb reprocessed the 5' RACE reads via MiXCR and lists one record per CDR3 protein. The table lists roughly 8,100 distinct CDR3 sequences, around 50% of them singletons. Regarding the study as a whole: Greatest tumor Treg TCR overlap was with tumor naive CD4+ cells. In terms of TCR gene usage, tumor memory CD4+ T cells clustered together with blood and lymph node memory CD4+ cells, as well as with lymph node naive CD4+ cells.

CD4+CD45RO+CD25- cells were isolated as memory CD4+ T cells. The chain couples TRBV5-5 to TRBJ1-6, with no clear D. Source material: memory CD4+ T cells sorted from a lymph node. Subset defined: memory CD4+ T cells, CD4+CD45RO+CD25-. The clonotype originates from a female donor with breast cancer. The CDR3 DNA reads TGTGCCAGCAGCTTGGATAGAGATTCACCCCTCCACTTT. Translated, it gives CASSLDRDSPLHF.